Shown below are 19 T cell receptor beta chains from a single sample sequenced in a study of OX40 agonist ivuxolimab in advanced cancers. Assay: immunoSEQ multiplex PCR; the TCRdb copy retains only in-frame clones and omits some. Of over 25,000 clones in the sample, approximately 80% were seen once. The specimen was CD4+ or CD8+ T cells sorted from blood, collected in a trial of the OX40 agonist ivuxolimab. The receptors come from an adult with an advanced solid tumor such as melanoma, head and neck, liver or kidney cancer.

The CDR3 spells CASSSTPQGRHQYF. CDR3 coding DNA: TGTGCCAGCAGTTCTACCCCCCAGGGGCGGCACCAGTACTTC. The chain joins TRBV27 to TRBJ2-5; possibly TRBD1 for D (6 bases). The CDR3 contains 14 residues. Germline CDR1 is MNHEY and CDR2 is SMNVEV (reference sequence). Deletions cut 4 bases from V and 10 bases from J, with 19 bases between.

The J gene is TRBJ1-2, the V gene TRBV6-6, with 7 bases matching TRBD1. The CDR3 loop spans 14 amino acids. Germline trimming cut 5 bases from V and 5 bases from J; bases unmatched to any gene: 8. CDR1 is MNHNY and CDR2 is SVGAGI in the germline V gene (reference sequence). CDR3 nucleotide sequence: TGTGCCAGCAGTCACCCACAGGGGAGGTATGGCTACACCTTC. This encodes CASSHPQGRYGYTF.

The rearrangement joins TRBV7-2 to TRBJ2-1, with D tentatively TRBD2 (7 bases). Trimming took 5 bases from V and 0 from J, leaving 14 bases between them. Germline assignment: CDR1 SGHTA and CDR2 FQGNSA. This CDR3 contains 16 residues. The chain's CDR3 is CASSARRGPSYNEQFF. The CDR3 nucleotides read TGTGCCAGCAGCGCCAGGCGGGGGCCCTCCTACAATGAGCAGTTCTTC.

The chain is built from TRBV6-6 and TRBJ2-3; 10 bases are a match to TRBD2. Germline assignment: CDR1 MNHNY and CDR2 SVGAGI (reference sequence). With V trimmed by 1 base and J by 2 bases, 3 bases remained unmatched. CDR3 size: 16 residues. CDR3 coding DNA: TGTGCCAGCAGTTACTTCACTAGCGGGAACACAGATACGCAGTATTTT. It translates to CASSYFTSGNTDTQYF.

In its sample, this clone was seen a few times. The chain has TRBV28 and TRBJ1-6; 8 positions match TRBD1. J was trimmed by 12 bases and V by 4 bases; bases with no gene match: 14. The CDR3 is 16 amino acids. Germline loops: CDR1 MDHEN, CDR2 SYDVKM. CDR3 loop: CASSSPPGQEGLPLHF. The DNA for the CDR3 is TGTGCCAGCAGTTCCCCTCCGGGACAGGAAGGCTTACCCCTCCACTTT.

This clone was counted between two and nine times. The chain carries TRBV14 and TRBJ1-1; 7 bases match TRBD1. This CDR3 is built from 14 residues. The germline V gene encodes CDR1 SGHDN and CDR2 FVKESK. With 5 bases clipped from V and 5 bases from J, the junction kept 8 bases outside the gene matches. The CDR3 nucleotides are TGTGCCAGCAGCGGACAGGTTTTTTCGACTGAAGCTTTCTTT. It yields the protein CASSGQVFSTEAFF. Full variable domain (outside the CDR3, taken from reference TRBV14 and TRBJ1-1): EAGVTQFPSHSVIEKGQTVTLRCDPISGHDNLYWYRRVMGKEIKFLLHFVKESKQDESGMPNNRFLAERTGGTYSTLKVQPAELEDSGVYFCASSGQVFSTEAFFGQGTRLTVV.

The CDR3 reads CASSPGPYGYTF. As DNA, the CDR3 is TGTGCCAGCTCACCAGGCCCCTATGGCTACACCTTC. V and J are TRBV18 and TRBJ1-2; D not certain. Germline V gene sequence: CDR1 KGHSH, CDR2 LQKENI. V was clipped by 2 bases and J by 4 bases, with 5 bases between them. There are 12 residues in the CDR3.

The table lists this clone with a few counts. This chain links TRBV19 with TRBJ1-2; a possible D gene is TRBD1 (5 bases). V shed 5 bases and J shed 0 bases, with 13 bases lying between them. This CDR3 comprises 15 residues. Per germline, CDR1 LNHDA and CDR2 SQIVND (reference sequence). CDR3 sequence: CASSPQGGTNYGYTF. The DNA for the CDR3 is TGTGCCAGTAGTCCCCAGGGCGGAACTAACTATGGCTACACCTTC.

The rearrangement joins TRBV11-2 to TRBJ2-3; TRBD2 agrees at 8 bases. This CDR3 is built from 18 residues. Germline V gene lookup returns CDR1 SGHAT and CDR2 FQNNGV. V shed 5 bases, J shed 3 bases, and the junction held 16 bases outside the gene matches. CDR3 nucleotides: TGTGCCAGCAGCCTCTCCCTCGGAACGGGGGGGGTAACAGATACGCAGTATTTT. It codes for CASSLSLGTGGVTDTQYF.

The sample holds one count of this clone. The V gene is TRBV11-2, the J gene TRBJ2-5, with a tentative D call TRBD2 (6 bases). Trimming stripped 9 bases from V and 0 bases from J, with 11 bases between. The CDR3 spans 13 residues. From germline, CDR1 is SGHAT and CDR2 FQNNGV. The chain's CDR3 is CASRGGNQETQYF. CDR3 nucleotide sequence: TGTGCCAGTCGGGGAGGAAACCAAGAGACCCAGTACTTC.

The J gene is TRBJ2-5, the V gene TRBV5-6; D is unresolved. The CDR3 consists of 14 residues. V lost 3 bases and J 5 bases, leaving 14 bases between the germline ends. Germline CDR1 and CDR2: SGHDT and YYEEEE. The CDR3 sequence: CASSYLTAVETQYF. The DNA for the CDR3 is TGTGCCAGCAGCTACTTAACGGCAGTCGAGACCCAGTACTTC.

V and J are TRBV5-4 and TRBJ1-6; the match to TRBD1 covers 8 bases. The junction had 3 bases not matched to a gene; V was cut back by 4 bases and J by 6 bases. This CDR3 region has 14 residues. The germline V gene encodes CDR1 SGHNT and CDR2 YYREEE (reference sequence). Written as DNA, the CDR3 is TGTGCCAGCAGCCCGGGACAGGTTAATTCACCCCTCCACTTT. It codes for CASSPGQVNSPLHF.

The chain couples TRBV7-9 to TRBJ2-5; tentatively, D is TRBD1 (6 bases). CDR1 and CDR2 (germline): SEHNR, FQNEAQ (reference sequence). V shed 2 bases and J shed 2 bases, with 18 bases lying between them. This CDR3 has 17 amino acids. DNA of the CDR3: TGTGCCAGCAGCTTAAGGGGGACGGCGGGCGCACAAGAGACCCAGTACTTC. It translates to CASSLRGTAGAQETQYF.

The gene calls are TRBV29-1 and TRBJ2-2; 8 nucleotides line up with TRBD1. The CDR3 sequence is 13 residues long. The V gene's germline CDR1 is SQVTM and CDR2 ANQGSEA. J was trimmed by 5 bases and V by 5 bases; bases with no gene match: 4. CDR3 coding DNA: TGCAGCGTTACCGGGACAGGAACCGGGGAGCTGTTTTTT. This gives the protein CSVTGTGTGELFF.

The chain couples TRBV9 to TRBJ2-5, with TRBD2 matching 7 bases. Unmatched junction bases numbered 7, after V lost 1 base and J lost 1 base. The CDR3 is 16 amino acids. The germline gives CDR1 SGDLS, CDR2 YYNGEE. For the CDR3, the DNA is TGTGCCAGCAGCGTAACGGGGGGTGGATTCCAAGAGACCCAGTACTTC. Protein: CASSVTGGGFQETQYF.

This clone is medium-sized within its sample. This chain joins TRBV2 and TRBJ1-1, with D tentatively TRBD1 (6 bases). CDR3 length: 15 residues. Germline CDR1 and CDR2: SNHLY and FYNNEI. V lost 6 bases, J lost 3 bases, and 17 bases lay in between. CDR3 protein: CASRHPGRGDTEAFF. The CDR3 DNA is TGTGCCAGCAGACACCCAGGGAGGGGGGACACTGAAGCTTTCTTT.

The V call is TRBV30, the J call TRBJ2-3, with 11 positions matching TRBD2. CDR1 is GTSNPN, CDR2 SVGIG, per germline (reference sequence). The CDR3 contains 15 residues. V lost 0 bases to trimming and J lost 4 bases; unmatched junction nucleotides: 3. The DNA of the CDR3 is TGTGCCTGGAGTGTACGTAGCGGGGGGGCAGATACGCAGTATTTT. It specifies CAWSVRSGGADTQYF.

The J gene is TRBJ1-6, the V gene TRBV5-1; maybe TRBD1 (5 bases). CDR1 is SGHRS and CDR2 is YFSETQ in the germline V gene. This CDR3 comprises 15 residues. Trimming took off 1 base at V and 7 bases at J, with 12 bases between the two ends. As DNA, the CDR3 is TGCGCCAGCAGCTTGCAAGGGGCCGGAAATTCACCCCTCCACTTT. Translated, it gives CASSLQGAGNSPLHF. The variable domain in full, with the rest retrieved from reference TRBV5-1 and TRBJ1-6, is KAGVTQTPRYLIKTRGQQVTLSCSPISGHRSVSWYQQTPGQGLQFLFEYFSETQRNKGNFPGRFSGRQFSNSRSEMNVSTLELGDSALYLCASSLQGAGNSPLHFGNGTRLTVT.

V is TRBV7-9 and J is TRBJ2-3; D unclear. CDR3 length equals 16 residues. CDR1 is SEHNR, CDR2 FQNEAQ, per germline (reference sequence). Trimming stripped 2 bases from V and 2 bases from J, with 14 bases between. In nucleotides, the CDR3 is TGTGCCAGCAGCTTAAGTATAGGTCTCTTCACAGATACGCAGTATTTT. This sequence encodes CASSLSIGLFTDTQYF.